This entry lists 29 T cell receptor beta chains sequenced from one sample in a study of shared T cell receptors in the human thymus. The assay was immunoSEQ multiplex PCR, and TCRdb's table has in-frame clones only and misses some. The profile covers some 700,000 clones, with approximately 85% appearing a single time and 0.0095% to 0.013% taken by the ten largest. These data were also filed under a second study, of human thymus T cells.

The source material was thymocytes. These receptors all stem from a girl under three years old with a congenital heart defect.

This clone was seen only once. This chain joins TRBV7-9 and TRBJ2-7; 9 bases fit TRBD1. The J segment lost 1 base and the V segment lost 1 base, leaving 14 bases of the junction unmatched. The CDR3 is made up of 19 amino acids. Germline V gene lookup returns CDR1 SEHNR and CDR2 FQNEAQ (reference sequence). The CDR3 nucleotides read TGTGCCAGCAGCTTAGATTGTGGGACAGGGAAACCCGTGTCCTACGAGCAGTACTTC. Protein sequence: CASSLDCGTGKPVSYEQYF.

The chain links TRBV7-2 to TRBJ1-1, with D possibly matching TRBD1 (5 bases). The CDR3 has 12 residues. Trimming cost V 6 bases and J 4 bases, with 9 bases left between them. CDR1 and CDR2 (germline): SGHTA, FQGNSA. The CDR3 loop is CASRRRGTEAFF. CDR3 in DNA: TGTGCCAGCAGAAGGAGGGGCACTGAAGCTTTCTTT.

This clone was detected once. The V gene is TRBV4-2, the J gene TRBJ2-1; 8 positions match TRBD2. In germline, CDR1 is LGHNA, CDR2 YNFKEQ. The CDR3 totals 19 residues. Trimming cost V 0 bases and J 0 bases; bases outside gene matches: 10. In DNA, the CDR3 is TGTGCCAGCAGCCAAGATCCCCTTAGCGGGGCTAGCTCCTACAATGAGCAGTTCTTC. Amino acids: CASSQDPLSGASSYNEQFF.

This chain uses TRBV15 with TRBJ2-1, with D possibly being TRBD1 (6 bases). Germline assignment: CDR1 LNHNV and CDR2 YYDKDF (reference sequence). The ends were cut back, 5 bases at V and 4 bases at J, with 24 bases in the middle. CDR3 size: 18 residues. The CDR3 nucleotides are TGTGCCACCAGCGTACGGACCCAGAGGGGGAAGAGGTACAATGAGCAGTTCTTC. Translated, it gives CATSVRTQRGKRYNEQFF.

The chain recombines TRBV7-2 with TRBJ1-2, with 7 positions matching TRBD1. J gave up 6 bases and V 6 bases, and 10 bases lay outside the gene matches. Looked up from germline, CDR1 is SGHTA and CDR2 is FQGNSA. The CDR3 is 14 residues long. The CDR3 nucleotides are TGTGCCAGCAGACCCGGGACAGACATAGATGGCTACACCTTC. It encodes CASRPGTDIDGYTF.

This clone has a handful of counts. The V call is TRBV7-2, the J call TRBJ2-2, with 8 bases identical to TRBD1. This CDR3 region has 17 residues. V lost 4 bases and J lost 1; bases outside the gene matches: 8. Germline CDR1 SGHTA, CDR2 FQGNSA. The CDR3 spells CASSCLEDRVNTGELFF. The CDR3 DNA sequence: TGTGCCAGCAGCTGTCTCGAGGACAGGGTGAACACCGGGGAGCTGTTTTTT.

The rearrangement joins TRBV29-1 to TRBJ2-1; D is uncertain. The CDR3 covers 15 residues. The V gene lost 5 bases and the J gene lost 3 bases, with 17 bases spanning the gap. Germline loops: CDR1 SQVTM, CDR2 ANQGSEA. In DNA form, the CDR3 reads TGCAGCGTTCAGGCCGAGCAGTTCTACTACAATGAGCAGTTCTTC. As protein: CSVQAEQFYYNEQFF.

The chain couples TRBV7-2 to TRBJ2-7, with TRBD2 identical over 8 bases. Per germline, CDR1 SGHTA and CDR2 FQGNSA. The ends lost 1 base at V and 3 bases at J; junction bases unmatched: 5. This CDR3 is built from 15 residues. The CDR3 sequence: CASSLVSSGGYEQYF. The CDR3 bases are TGTGCCAGCAGCTTAGTTTCGAGCGGGGGCTACGAGCAGTACTTC.

The genes are TRBV4-2 and TRBJ2-3; perhaps TRBD2 as D (6 bases). In germline, CDR1 is LGHNA, CDR2 YNFKEQ. V lost 1 base, J lost 5 bases, and 10 bases lay in between. The CDR3 spans 14 residues. The DNA for the CDR3 is TGTGCCAGCAGCCAAGCCGGGGGAGGAGATACGCAGTATTTT. This sequence encodes CASSQAGGGDTQYF.

This chain joins TRBV15 and TRBJ2-7; 7 bases agree with TRBD1. From germline, CDR1 is LNHNV and CDR2 YYDKDF (reference sequence). This CDR3 region has 17 residues. J was trimmed by 4 bases and V by 0 bases; bases with no gene match: 12. CDR3 residues: CATSRDLNRGMKYEQYF. The CDR3 bases are TGTGCCACCAGCAGAGATCTGAACAGGGGAATGAAGTACGAGCAGTACTTC.

V is TRBV7-6 and J is TRBJ1-6; the D gene is possibly TRBD1 (5 bases). CDR1 SGHVS and CDR2 FNYEAQ come from the germline V gene. The CDR3 spans 15 residues. V gave up 3 bases and J gave up 9 bases, with 15 bases separating them. CDR3 amino acids: CASSLDAGLTSPLHF. CDR3 DNA: TGTGCCAGCAGCTTGGATGCAGGGCTTACTTCACCCCTCCACTTT.

This clone was recorded once. J is TRBJ1-5 and V is TRBV4-1; 9 positions agree with TRBD1. The CDR3 sequence is 16 residues long. The germline CDR1 and CDR2 sequences are MGHRA and YSYEKL. V lost 3 bases, J lost 5 bases, and 8 bases stayed unmatched. The DNA for the CDR3 is TGCGCCAGCAGCCAGGGGGACAGGGATGAGGATCAGCCCCAGCATTTT. This sequence encodes CASSQGDRDEDQPQHF.

J is TRBJ1-5 and V is TRBV7-8; no clear D. With 0 bases removed from V and 4 bases from J, the gap between germline ends came to 10 bases. The CDR3 loop spans 15 amino acids. CDR1 and CDR2 from the germline V gene are SGHVS and FQNEAQ. CDR3 sequence (DNA): TGTGCCAGCAGCTTAGCTCACAGAAGTAATCAGCCCCAGCATTTT. Protein sequence: CASSLAHRSNQPQHF.

This clone has only a few counts. J is TRBJ1-5 and V is TRBV19; D is possibly TRBD1 (5 bases). This CDR3 is built from 14 residues. The V and J ends lost 4 bases and 3 bases respectively, with 10 bases between them. The germline CDR1 and CDR2 sequences are LNHDA and SQIVND (reference sequence). DNA for the CDR3: TGTGCCAGTAGTACGGACGGACACAATCAGCCCCAGCATTTT. Protein: CASSTDGHNQPQHF.

The V call is TRBV2, the J call TRBJ1-5; D call uncertain. Germline CDR1 reads SNHLY; CDR2 reads FYNNEI. The V end was cut by 8 bases, the J end by 8 bases, with 13 bases between. CDR3 length: 12 residues. This chain's CDR3 is CASSEGTEPQHF. The CDR3, as DNA: TGTGCCAGCTCGGAGGGCACCGAGCCCCAGCATTTT.

This chain uses TRBV20-1 with TRBJ1-2; D is undetermined. The V gene lost 5 bases and the J gene lost 6 bases, with 10 bases spanning the gap. The CDR3 contains 11 residues. The germline V gene has CDR1 DFQATT and CDR2 SNEGSKA (reference sequence). The CDR3 sequence is CSARSGDGYTF. CDR3 coding DNA: TGCAGTGCTCGTTCCGGGGATGGCTACACCTTC.

The chain recombines TRBV27 with TRBJ2-7; TRBD1 is a possible D gene (5 bases). Germline V gene data show CDR1 as MNHEY and CDR2 as SMNVEV (reference sequence). The CDR3 runs 15 residues. With 6 bases removed from V and 0 bases from J, the gap between germline ends came to 15 bases. The CDR3 spells CASRPRQPYSYEQYF. The CDR3 DNA follows: TGTGCCAGCAGACCGAGACAGCCCTACTCCTACGAGCAGTACTTC.

The gene calls are TRBV28 and TRBJ2-7, with D possibly being TRBD1 (5 bases). The CDR3 covers 15 residues. CDR1 is MDHEN and CDR2 is SYDVKM in the germline V gene. The V end lost 3 bases, the J end lost 0 bases, and 12 bases lay between the germline ends. The DNA of the CDR3 is TGTGCCAGCAGTTTTTTAGCAGGGAACTCCTACGAGCAGTACTTC. This translates into CASSFLAGNSYEQYF.

The rearrangement uses TRBV18 and TRBJ2-3, with 9 bases identical to TRBD1. The CDR3 runs to 21 residues. Germline V lookup: CDR1 KGHSH, CDR2 LQKENI. V trimming: 3 bases; J trimming: 4 bases; junction bases outside the gene matches: 23. DNA for the CDR3: TGTGCCAGCTCACCGCAGTACTTACAGGGGGCACGGTTACCCAGGGCAGATACGCAGTATTTT. It codes for CASSPQYLQGARLPRADTQYF.

The gene calls are TRBV19 and TRBJ1-1; D gene uncertain. This CDR3 has 15 amino acids. V gave up 1 base and J gave up 0 bases, with 9 bases separating them. CDR1 LNHDA and CDR2 SQIVND come from the germline V gene (reference sequence). Here the CDR3 reads CASSIGGEMNTEAFF. The CDR3 nucleotides are TGTGCCAGTAGTATAGGAGGAGAAATGAACACTGAAGCTTTCTTT.

The gene calls are TRBV7-7 and TRBJ1-3; D is undetermined. This CDR3 has 13 residues. Germline V gives CDR1 SSHAT, CDR2 FNYEAQ (reference sequence). The germline V and J ends were trimmed by 8 bases and 3 bases, with 11 bases remaining between them. This CDR3 is CASYFSIGNTIYF. CDR3 DNA sequence: TGTGCCAGCTATTTTAGCATTGGAAACACCATATATTTT.

The gene calls are TRBV6-5 and TRBJ1-1, with 9 bases fitting TRBD1. With V trimmed by 2 bases and J by 7 bases, 5 bases remained unmatched. CDR1 is MNHEY, CDR2 SVGAGI, per germline. There are 14 residues in the CDR3. DNA of the CDR3: TGTGCCAGCAGTTACGGACAGGGGTGGGTTGAAGCTTTCTTT. Amino acid sequence: CASSYGQGWVEAFF.

A few counts support this clone. The V call is TRBV11-2, the J call TRBJ2-7, with 10 bases matching TRBD2. The germline V gene has CDR1 SGHAT and CDR2 FQNNGV. The CDR3 runs to 15 residues. V was clipped by 5 bases and J by 3 bases; unmatched bases: 7. CDR3: CASSQKRGGLYEQYF. In DNA, the CDR3 is TGTGCCAGCAGCCAGAAGCGGGGGGGCCTCTACGAGCAGTACTTC.

This chain uses TRBV11-3 with TRBJ2-6, with D perhaps matching TRBD2 (6 bases). The germline CDR1 and CDR2 sequences are SGHNT and YENEEA. This CDR3 spans 14 amino acids. Trimming took 1 base from V and 11 from J, leaving 12 bases between them. The CDR3 DNA reads TGTGCCAGCAGCTTAGGCGGCAGGGAGGACGTCCTGACTTTC. It codes for CASSLGGREDVLTF.

This clone was detected only a few times. The J gene is TRBJ2-5, the V gene TRBV29-1; the match to TRBD1 covers 9 bases. This CDR3 region has 12 residues. CDR1 and CDR2 (germline): SQVTM, ANQGSEA. V lost 7 bases, J lost 5 bases, and 5 bases stayed unmatched. CDR3 amino acids: CSGAGTGETQYF. The CDR3 nucleotides read TGCAGCGGGGCGGGGACAGGGGAGACCCAGTACTTC.

The J gene is TRBJ1-6, the V gene TRBV19; 9 nucleotides align to TRBD1. V trimming: 5 bases; J trimming: 7 bases; junction bases outside the gene matches: 3. The CDR3 totals 14 residues. Germline CDR1 and CDR2: LNHDA and SQIVND (reference sequence). The CDR3 DNA follows: TGTGCCAGTAGTCGAGGGACAGGGAATTCACCCCTCCACTTT. Translating it yields CASSRGTGNSPLHF. The full variable domain, its missing parts supplied by reference TRBV19 and TRBJ1-6, is DGGITQSPKYLFRKEGQNVTLSCEQNLNHDAMYWYRQDPGQGLRLIYYSQIVNDFQKGDIAEGYSVSREKKESFPLTVTSAQKNPTAFYLCASSRGTGNSPLHFGNGTRLTVT.

The rearrangement joins TRBV2 to TRBJ1-1; TRBD1 might be the D (6 bases). Per germline, CDR1 SNHLY and CDR2 FYNNEI. Trimming stripped 9 bases from V and 1 base from J, with 9 bases between. The length of the CDR3 is 12 residues. The CDR3 nucleotides read TGTGCCAGAGGACAGCAGAACACTGAAGCTTTCTTT. Translated, it gives CARGQQNTEAFF. Filled out from reference TRBV2 and TRBJ1-1, the complete variable domain reads EPEVTQTPSHQVTQMGQEVILRCVPISNHLYFYWYRQILGQKVEFLVSFYNNEISEKSEIFDDQFSVERPDGSNFTLKIRSTKLEDSAMYFCARGQQNTEAFFGQGTRLTVV.

The chain has TRBV11-2 and TRBJ1-4, with D tentatively TRBD1 (6 bases). The CDR3 is 14 residues long. Germline CDR1 SGHAT, CDR2 FQNNGV. Deletions cut 4 bases from V and 7 bases from J, with 13 bases between. Here the CDR3 reads CASSSNLGGEKLFF. The CDR3 nucleotides read TGTGCCAGCAGCTCGAACTTAGGGGGTGAAAAACTGTTTTTT.

This chain connects TRBV4-1 to TRBJ1-3, with 7 bases that match TRBD1. Trimming at V came to 1 base and at J to 4 bases, leaving 10 bases not matched to a gene. Germline CDR1 reads MGHRA; CDR2 reads YSYEKL. The CDR3 runs 17 residues. CDR3 region: CASSQVGDRVYGNTIYF. The CDR3 DNA is TGCGCCAGCAGCCAAGTGGGAGACAGGGTTTACGGAAACACCATATATTTT.